These T cell receptor beta chains were read from a single sample in a study of blood T cells in healthy people across ages. Each CDR3 protein is one row after TCRdb ran MiXCR on the 5' RACE reads. The sample contains approximately 350,000 distinct CDR3 sequences, 45% to 60% of which appear only once. Input material: blood. These receptors were obtained from a man in his 60s in good health. CDR3s leave out the opening cysteine and the closing phenylalanine or tryptophan. The order of the fields is V gene, D gene, CDR3 protein. D genes are given only for firm matches.

>TRBV12-5|TRBD1
ASGSGGLDTGELF
>TRBV9|TRBD2
ASSALAGAQETQY
>TRBV2|-
ASRGSRDYSPLH
>TRBV6-5|-
ASAVGGNTDTQY
>TRBV6-5|-
ASSRTWSAGNEQF
>TRBV5-1|-
ASSVSTGWEQY
>TRBV4-2|TRBD2
ASSLSGRGARELF
>TRBV27|TRBD1
ASSTGTGGDEQF
>TRBV24-1|TRBD1
ATSDYGTGDETQY
>TRBV6-5|-
ASSYSSNSPLH
>TRBV18|-
ASSPPTGKTQNIQY
>TRBV28|TRBD2
ASRSAAGVREQY
>TRBV29-1|TRBD2
SVNLAGGGNEQF
>TRBV10-3|TRBD1
AISARDSSNQPQH
>TRBV2|-
ASSEGALALRETQY
>TRBV7-9|-
ASSSDTGNYGYT
>TRBV7-9|-
ASSSRAGDEKLF
>TRBV28|-
ASSLAHGGDEQF
>TRBV6-5|TRBD1
ASSYSARGPDEQY
>TRBV5-1|-
ASSLTGPSEQY